Following are 27 T cell receptor beta chains from one sample sequenced in a study of a mutant IDH1 vaccine in newly diagnosed glioma. Time point denoted: baseline, week 1 (first vaccination visit). Treatment: pre-vaccination baseline after standard-of-care therapy. Method: immunoSEQ multiplex PCR; TCRdb's copy keeps in-frame clones and lacks some. The sample shows about 38,000 clones, roughly 92% of them seen only once. The material was PBMCs, obtained from a glioma patient treated with radiotherapy, temozolomide or both. These receptors all come from a man between 18 and 35 years old with glioma.

This clone has a single count. The chain recombines TRBV19 with TRBJ1-4; tentatively, D is TRBD1 (5 bases). V lost 4 bases to trimming and J lost 0 bases, with 9 bases between them. The CDR3 spans 15 residues. Germline V gene lookup returns CDR1 LNHDA and CDR2 SQIVND (reference sequence). CDR3 nucleotide sequence: TGTGCCAGTAGTAAGACAGATGCAACTAATGAAAAACTGTTTTTT. Translating gives CASSKTDATNEKLFF.

The rearrangement links TRBV4-2 to TRBJ2-1; maybe TRBD2 (6 bases). This CDR3 spans 16 amino acids. Trimming stripped 1 base from V and 5 bases from J, with 15 bases between. Germline V lookup: CDR1 LGHNA, CDR2 YNFKEQ. CDR3 protein: CASSQGRAGSDNEQFF. CDR3 bases: TGTGCCAGCAGCCAAGGAAGGGCGGGATCAGACAATGAGCAGTTCTTC.

The chain has TRBV27 and TRBJ2-1, with a possible D match to TRBD2 (6 bases). Germline V gives CDR1 MNHEY, CDR2 SMNVEV (reference sequence). This CDR3 region has 13 residues. The V end was cut by 6 bases, the J end by 4 bases, with 10 bases between. The DNA of the CDR3 is TGTGCCAGCAGCTGGGACTCTTACAATGAGCAGTTCTTC. This translates into CASSWDSYNEQFF.

This CDR3 is CASSLRPFAANTEAFF. Here the CDR3 DNA reads TGCGCCAGCAGCCTACGTCCGTTTGCAGCGAACACTGAAGCTTTCTTT. The rearrangement links TRBV5-1 to TRBJ1-1, with D unclear. V lost 4 bases and J 1 base, leaving 17 bases between the germline ends. The CDR3 spans 16 residues. Germline CDR1 SGHRS, CDR2 YFSETQ.

The genes are TRBV4-3 and TRBJ2-7; D possibly corresponds to TRBD2 (6 bases). This CDR3 spans 12 amino acids. Per germline, CDR1 LGHNA and CDR2 YSLEER. Trimming took off 5 bases at V and 6 bases at J, with 11 bases between the two ends. The CDR3 DNA reads TGCGCCAGCAGCTCCGATAGCGGCGAGCAGTACTTC. Translation: CASSSDSGEQYF.

The J gene is TRBJ2-1, the V gene TRBV5-8; D is possibly TRBD2 (6 bases). The germline CDR1 and CDR2 sequences are SGHTS and YDEGEE. V dropped 0 bases and J dropped 1 base, with 14 bases sitting between them. The CDR3 consists of 17 residues. CDR3 amino acids: CASSLESSAISYNEQFF. The CDR3 DNA reads TGTGCCAGCAGCTTGGAGTCTAGCGCCATATCCTACAATGAGCAGTTCTTC. Together with reference TRBV5-8 and TRBJ2-1, the CDR3 gives the full variable domain: EAGVTQSPTHLIKTRGQQATLRCSPISGHTSVYWYQQALGLGLQFLLWYDEGEERNRGNFPPRFSGRQFPNYSSELNVNALELEDSALYLCASSLESSAISYNEQFFGPGTRLTVL.

The chain is built from TRBV7-2 and TRBJ2-7; D gene uncertain. The CDR3 has 14 amino acids. V was shortened by 6 bases and J by 2 bases, with 14 bases between the two germline ends. CDR1 is SGHTA and CDR2 is FQGNSA in the germline V gene. CDR3 sequence reads: CASRPTSQTYEQYF. The DNA of the CDR3 is TGTGCCAGCAGACCTACATCGCAGACCTACGAGCAGTACTTC. The full variable domain, with the rest looked up from reference TRBV7-2 and TRBJ2-7, is GAGVSQSPSNKVTEKGKDVELRCDPISGHTALYWYRQSLGQGLEFLIYFQGNSAPDKSGLPSDRFSAERTGGSVSTLTIQRTQQEDSAVYLCASRPTSQTYEQYFGPGTRLTVT.

This clone was picked up a small number of times. Different DNA sequences within this sample yield the same CDR3. The chain employs TRBV7-2 and TRBJ2-7; weak D call: TRBD1 (6 bases). Germline CDR1 SGHTA, CDR2 FQGNSA. V was clipped by 1 base and J by 3 bases, with 10 bases between them. The length of the CDR3 is 14 residues. The DNA for the CDR3 is TGTGCCAGCAGCTTAGGGGTAGGGGGCTACGAGCAGTACTTC. It translates to CASSLGVGGYEQYF.

This clone has just one count. The gene calls are TRBV30 and TRBJ2-2; 7 nucleotides match TRBD2. Germline values: CDR1 GTSNPN, CDR2 SVGIG (reference sequence). V lost 2 bases, J lost 7 bases, and 4 bases stayed unmatched. The CDR3 sequence is 13 residues long. CDR3 sequence: CAWSQGGIGELFF. CDR3 DNA: TGTGCCTGGAGTCAGGGAGGGATCGGGGAGCTGTTTTTT.

V gene TRBV5-1 combines with J gene TRBJ1-1, with unresolved D. V was cut by 2 bases and J by 1 base, with 9 bases left in between. Per the germline V gene, CDR1 is SGHRS and CDR2 is YFSETQ. The CDR3 sequence is 14 residues long. CDR3 nucleotides: TGCGCCAGCAGCTTACGCCAGCAGAACACTGAAGCTTTCTTT. Its translation: CASSLRQQNTEAFF.

The J gene is TRBJ1-2, the V gene TRBV4-3, with D unresolved. CDR1 LGHNA and CDR2 YSLEER come from the germline V gene. V was pared by 0 bases and J by 4 bases, with 12 bases between. The CDR3 loop spans 15 amino acids. Here the CDR3 reads CASSQEKKDRYGYTF. CDR3 DNA sequence: TGCGCCAGCAGCCAAGAAAAGAAGGACCGCTATGGCTACACCTTC.

The CDR3 region has the DNA TGTGCCAGCAGTCCCCCCCAGGCTTCAGCTTTCTTT. It encodes CASSPPQASAFF. V is TRBV28 and J is TRBJ1-1; D call uncertain. The germline V gene has CDR1 MDHEN and CDR2 SYDVKM. Trimming took off 5 bases at V and 10 bases at J, with 14 bases between the two ends. CDR3 size: 12 residues.

The chain recombines TRBV27 with TRBJ1-3; weak D call: TRBD1 (5 bases). The V and J ends lost 6 bases and 2 bases respectively, with 17 bases between them. This CDR3 has 16 residues. CDR1 MNHEY and CDR2 SMNVEV come from the germline V gene (reference sequence). The CDR3 region is CASSLRGPGTGNTIYF. The CDR3 region has the DNA TGTGCCAGCAGCCTCCGGGGCCCAGGCACTGGAAACACCATATATTTT.

The chain uses TRBV30 and TRBJ2-7; a weak D match, TRBD2 (6 bases). Per germline, CDR1 GTSNPN and CDR2 SVGIG (reference sequence). The V and J ends lost 2 bases and 6 bases respectively, with 17 bases between them. This CDR3 is built from 14 residues. The CDR3 region is CAWSRETRSGEQYF. Here the CDR3 DNA reads TGTGCCTGGAGTCGGGAGACTAGGAGCGGCGAGCAGTACTTC.

This clone is labeled medium-sized. The CDR3 sequence: CASSEDMNTEAFF. The CDR3 coding sequence is TGTGCCAGCAGCGAGGACATGAACACTGAAGCTTTCTTT. The V and J genes are TRBV9 and TRBJ1-1; weak D call: TRBD1 (5 bases). V was clipped by 3 bases and J by 0 bases, with 6 bases between them. From germline, CDR1 is SGDLS and CDR2 YYNGEE. CDR3 length equals 13 residues.

The chain employs TRBV4-2 and TRBJ1-1, with D possibly matching TRBD1 (5 bases). The CDR3 runs 14 residues. In germline, CDR1 is LGHNA, CDR2 YNFKEQ. Trimming left V 1 base short and J 4 bases short, with 10 bases between. Here the CDR3 reads CASSQGGARTEAFF. The CDR3 bases are TGTGCCAGCAGCCAAGGGGGCGCCCGCACTGAAGCTTTCTTT.

The genes are TRBV10-3 and TRBJ1-1, with a tentative D call TRBD1 (6 bases). V was trimmed by 0 bases and J by 1 base, leaving 9 bases between them. The CDR3 totals 15 residues. From germline, CDR1 is ENHRY and CDR2 SYGVKD. The CDR3, as DNA: TGTGCCATCAGTGAGTCGACACAGGGGAACACTGAAGCTTTCTTT. It encodes CAISESTQGNTEAFF.

V and J are TRBV5-1 and TRBJ2-7, with D tentatively TRBD2 (6 bases). CDR1 is SGHRS and CDR2 is YFSETQ in the germline V gene. This CDR3 is built from 14 residues. V shed 3 bases and J shed 1 base, with 11 bases lying between them. The CDR3 sequence: CASSSSGSSYEQYF. The CDR3 region has the DNA TGCGCCAGCAGCTCATCCGGGAGTTCCTACGAGCAGTACTTC.

The V and J genes are TRBV28 and TRBJ1-5; D may be TRBD1 (5 bases). Germline CDR1 and CDR2: MDHEN and SYDVKM. Trimming removed 4 bases from V and 2 bases from J, with 12 bases in between. The CDR3 has 15 amino acids. DNA for the CDR3: TGTGCCAGCAGTTCCCCAGGGAAGGGCAATCAGCCCCAGCATTTT. It codes for CASSSPGKGNQPQHF.

This chain uses TRBV6-1 with TRBJ2-7; 8 bases map to TRBD2. CDR1 MNHNS and CDR2 SASEGT come from the germline V gene. The ends lost 7 bases at V and 4 bases at J; junction bases unmatched: 9. CDR3 size: 14 residues. The CDR3 bases are TGTGCCAGCACTCGAGCGGGAGAGGTGTACGAGCAGTACTTC. Amino acid sequence: CASTRAGEVYEQYF.

V and J are TRBV5-5 and TRBJ2-7; a possible D gene is TRBD1 (6 bases). Trimming stripped 0 bases from V and 3 bases from J, with 10 bases between. The CDR3 is 14 residues long. Germline CDR1 is SGHKS and CDR2 is YYEKEE (reference sequence). CDR3 bases: TGTGCCAGCAGCTTGGGACAGGCTAACTACGAGCAGTACTTC. Translation gives CASSLGQANYEQYF.

This clone was recorded once. The CDR3 sequence: CASSPSGAFSYEQYF. The CDR3 DNA reads as TGTGCCAGTAGTCCGTCAGGGGCCTTCTCCTACGAGCAGTACTTC. The rearrangement uses TRBV19 and TRBJ2-7; D possibly corresponds to TRBD1 (6 bases). Between the trimmed V and J ends, which lost 5 bases and 0 bases, there was a span of 14 bases. CDR1 and CDR2 from the germline V gene are LNHDA and SQIVND (reference sequence). The CDR3 totals 15 residues.

The rearrangement joins TRBV5-1 to TRBJ2-2, with D possibly matching TRBD1 (6 bases). The germline gives CDR1 SGHRS, CDR2 YFSETQ. The CDR3 runs to 15 residues. Between the trimmed V and J ends, which lost 1 base and 4 bases, there was a span of 11 bases. The CDR3 DNA reads TGCGCCAGCAGCTTGACAGGGTTCAGCACCGGGGAGCTGTTTTTT. Translated, it gives CASSLTGFSTGELFF.

The chain employs TRBV6-6 and TRBJ1-2, with 10 bases identical to TRBD1. The CDR3 is made up of 15 amino acids. The V gene end was trimmed by 4 bases and the J gene end by 2 bases; junction bases not matched to a gene: 4. The V gene's germline CDR1 is MNHNY and CDR2 SVGAGI (reference sequence). CDR3 sequence reads: CASSSRQGANYGYTF. CDR3 in DNA: TGTGCCAGCAGTTCTCGACAGGGGGCGAACTATGGCTACACCTTC.

This chain joins TRBV5-1 and TRBJ1-2; D gene ambiguous. CDR3 length: 14 amino acids. CDR1 is SGHRS, CDR2 YFSETQ, per germline. Trimming removed 0 bases at V and 2 bases at J, with 8 bases between. The CDR3 is CASSLGPGNYGYTF. The CDR3 DNA is TGCGCCAGCAGCTTGGGCCCGGGGAACTATGGCTACACCTTC.

In its sample, this clone was seen once. V usage is TRBV28 and J usage is TRBJ2-7, with D maybe TRBD2 (6 bases). The germline gives CDR1 MDHEN, CDR2 SYDVKM. The germline V and J ends were trimmed by 1 base and 2 bases, with 21 bases remaining between them. The CDR3 runs 18 residues. CDR3 in amino acids: CASSLSGEVGSETYEQYF. The DNA for the CDR3 is TGTGCCAGCAGTTTATCTGGGGAGGTAGGCAGTGAGACCTACGAGCAGTACTTC.

This rearrangement joins TRBV7-2 to TRBJ1-1, with TRBD1 matching 9 bases. From germline, CDR1 is SGHTA and CDR2 FQGNSA. The CDR3 is 12 residues long. V shed 6 bases, J shed 5 bases, and the junction held 1 base outside the gene matches. The CDR3 spells CASRGTGTEAFF. CDR3 DNA: TGTGCCAGCAGGGGGACAGGGACTGAAGCTTTCTTT.